Shown below are 26 T cell receptor beta chains from a single sample sequenced in a study of breast tumors, draining lymph nodes, adjacent tissues. One entry per CDR3 protein, called by TCRdb with MiXCR from the multiplex PCR reads. This sample has about 230,000 distinct CDR3 sequences; 32% occur once, and the top ten carry around 1.5%. The lymph nodes were axillary draining lymph nodes from breast cancer patients. The specimen sequenced was axillary lymph node tissue. Receptors originate from a female donor with breast cancer. Some clones in this sample may be carry-over from other donors' samples.

CDR3 sequence reads: CASSPVGGRDQETQYF. The DNA of the CDR3 is TGTGCCAGCAGCCCTGTTGGGGGCCGTGACCAAGAGACCCAGTACTTC. The V gene is TRBV11-3, the J gene TRBJ2-5, with TRBD1 as a possible D gene (6 bases). Looked up from germline, CDR1 is SGHNT and CDR2 is YENEEA. The germline V and J ends were trimmed by 5 bases and 0 bases, with 16 bases remaining between them. The CDR3 sequence is 16 residues long.

This clonotype was recorded many times. The chain is built from TRBV30 and TRBJ1-2; the D gene is possibly TRBD1 (5 bases). V was cut by 3 bases and J by 4 bases, with 9 bases left in between. The CDR3 sequence is 12 residues long. CDR1 is GTSNPN and CDR2 is SVGIG in the germline V gene (reference sequence). The CDR3 is CAWSQGRYGYTF. The CDR3 DNA reads as TGTGCCTGGAGCCAGGGTCGCTATGGCTACACCTTC.

This clonotype was counted a few times. A much larger clone is a single base away; this may be a read error. The rearrangement joins TRBV20-1 to TRBJ1-5; perhaps TRBD1 as D (5 bases). V lost 7 bases to trimming and J lost 3 bases, with 22 bases between them. Germline CDR1 is DFQATT and CDR2 is SNEGSKA (reference sequence). The CDR3 spans 16 residues. DNA for the CDR3: TGCAGTGTGGGGCGGAAAAGAGGGGTTGCCAATCAGCCCCAGCATTTT. This codes for CSVGRKRGVANQPQHF.

This clonotype was seen many times. This chain's CDR3 is CASNRGKQFTDTQYF. The DNA of the CDR3 is TGTGCCAGCAATAGAGGTAAACAGTTCACAGATACGCAGTATTTT. V and J are TRBV9 and TRBJ2-3, with D unclear. CDR1 and CDR2 (germline): SGDLS, YYNGEE. Deletions cut 6 bases from V and 2 bases from J, with 16 bases between. This CDR3 spans 15 amino acids.

The chain links TRBV7-9 to TRBJ2-7; TRBD2 matches 10 bases. CDR3 size: 14 residues. V lost 8 bases and J lost 2; bases outside the gene matches: 6. The germline CDR1 and CDR2 sequences are SEHNR and FQNEAQ (reference sequence). The CDR3 nucleotides read TGTGCCAGCGAATCTAGCGGGGGAGCCTACGAGCAGTACTTC. Translated, it gives CASESSGGAYEQYF.

V gene TRBV10-1 combines with J gene TRBJ2-2; 9 bases are shared with TRBD2. CDR3 length: 17 amino acids. Germline CDR1 WNHNN, CDR2 SYGVQD (reference sequence). Trimming cost V 3 bases and J 0 bases; bases outside gene matches: 5. CDR3 protein: CASSDRTSGSNTGELFF. The CDR3 nucleotides are TGCGCCAGCAGTGACCGTACTAGCGGGTCGAACACCGGGGAGCTGTTTTTT.

As concerns this clonotype: A clone one base away is much larger, so this may be a read error. The gene calls are TRBV28 and TRBJ2-7; D might be TRBD1 or TRBD2, each matching 6 bases. V dropped 8 bases and J dropped 1 base, with 15 bases sitting between them. CDR1 is MDHEN, CDR2 SYDVKM, per germline. CDR3 size: 14 residues. In DNA form, the CDR3 reads TGTGCCAGCGGGGGGCACGGCGGGTCCTACGAGCAGTACTTC. It encodes CASGGHGGSYEQYF.

This chain uses TRBV12-3 or TRBV12-4 with TRBJ1-6; D is unclear. CDR3 length equals 15 residues. V was trimmed by 0 bases and J by 7 bases, leaving 10 bases between them. The CDR3 loop is CASSLASYTNSPLHF. In DNA form, the CDR3 reads TGTGCCAGCAGTTTAGCGTCTTATACGAATTCACCCCTCCACTTT.

The table lists this clonotype with many counts. This chain uses TRBV11-2 with TRBJ2-1; 13 bases map to TRBD2. Germline CDR1 and CDR2: SGHAT and FQNNGV. V dropped 5 bases and J dropped 8; count of bases not matched to a gene: 6. This CDR3 comprises 15 residues. CDR3 sequence: CASSLGLAGVDEQFF. The CDR3 DNA is TGTGCCAGCAGCCTTGGACTAGCGGGAGTCGATGAGCAGTTCTTC.

This clonotype has ten or more counts. The chain employs TRBV20-1 and TRBJ2-1; D is unclear. V was trimmed by 3 bases and J by 7 bases, leaving 4 bases between them. Germline-derived CDR1 and CDR2 are DFQATT and SNEGSKA (reference sequence). This CDR3 is 10 amino acids long. CDR3 coding DNA: TGCAGTGCTAGCGTGAATGAGCAGTTCTTC. Translated: CSASVNEQFF.

The sample holds many counts of this clonotype. The chain is built from TRBV11-2 and TRBJ2-1; D is possibly TRBD1 (8 bases). The CDR3 runs 17 residues. Germline lookup yields CDR1 SGHAT and CDR2 FQNNGV. Trimming pared 4 bases from V and 4 bases from J, leaving 20 bases between. The CDR3 here is CASSSPRQGREYNEQFF. DNA for the CDR3: TGTGCCAGCAGCTCCCCGAGACAGGGGAGGGAGTACAATGAGCAGTTCTTC.

This clonotype was counted ten times or more. The V call is TRBV10-2, the J call TRBJ2-6; a possible D gene is TRBD1 (5 bases). The germline V and J ends were trimmed by 6 bases and 4 bases, with 19 bases remaining between them. Looked up from germline, CDR1 is WSHSY and CDR2 is SAAADI. This CDR3 is 17 amino acids long. CDR3 nucleotides: TGCGCCAGCAGAACGACAGCTTTGGCATGGGGGGCCAACGTCCTGACTTTC. Amino acid sequence: CASRTTALAWGANVLTF.

This clonotype was seen ten or more times. The chain recombines TRBV13 with TRBJ2-7; TRBD2 matches 10 bases. The CDR3 spans 16 residues. The germline CDR1 and CDR2 sequences are PRHDT and FYEKMQ (reference sequence). With V trimmed by 5 bases and J by 3 bases, 10 bases remained unmatched. CDR3 amino acids: CASSPRLAGGVYEQYF. The CDR3 nucleotides are TGTGCCAGCAGCCCGCGCTTAGCGGGAGGTGTCTACGAGCAGTACTTC.

This chain joins TRBV10-3 and TRBJ1-1, with 7 bases lining up with TRBD1. The V gene's germline CDR1 is ENHRY and CDR2 SYGVKD. This CDR3 spans 14 amino acids. V was pared by 5 bases and J by 5 bases, with 8 bases of the junction left unmatched. The CDR3 DNA reads as TGTGCCATCAGTCTAAGGGACAGCGAAACTGAAGCTTTCTTT. Residues: CAISLRDSETEAFF.

This clonotype was seen ten or more times. This chain connects TRBV7-2 to TRBJ2-1; tentatively, D is TRBD2 (6 bases). The germline V and J ends were trimmed by 1 base and 10 bases, with 11 bases remaining between them. The CDR3 totals 13 residues. Germline V gives CDR1 SGHTA, CDR2 FQGNSA. The CDR3 loop is CASSLGRGVEQFF. CDR3 DNA sequence: TGTGCCAGCAGCTTAGGGCGCGGGGTCGAGCAGTTCTTC.

This clonotype was detected ten times or more. J is TRBJ2-2 and V is TRBV9; the match to TRBD2 covers 8 bases. The CDR3 runs to 15 residues. V lost 1 base to trimming and J lost 5 bases; unmatched junction nucleotides: 4. Germline lookup yields CDR1 SGDLS and CDR2 YYNGEE. The CDR3: CASSVPSGGTGELFF. CDR3 nucleotide sequence: TGTGCCAGCAGCGTACCGAGCGGGGGAACCGGGGAGCTGTTTTTT.

This clonotype was observed at least ten times. This rearrangement joins TRBV7-9 to TRBJ1-1; TRBD1 aligns across 7 bases. The V gene end was trimmed by 4 bases and the J gene end by 0 bases; junction bases not matched to a gene: 2. Germline CDR1 SEHNR, CDR2 FQNEAQ (reference sequence). The CDR3 runs to 14 residues. The CDR3 spells CASSSGTVNTEAFF. The DNA of the CDR3 is TGTGCCAGCAGCTCCGGGACAGTGAACACTGAAGCTTTCTTT.

This clonotype has a single count. Since no conserved phenylalanine or tryptophan closes the CDR3, a read error is the likely cause. The chain combines TRBV3-1 with TRBJ2-1, with D hard to call. CDR3 size: 15 residues. CDR1 and CDR2 (germline): LGHDT, YNNKEL (reference sequence). Trimming stripped 2 bases from V and 6 bases from J, with 14 bases between. The CDR3 sequence is CASSQPTGAPNEQFC. The CDR3 region has the DNA TGTGCCAGCAGCCAACCCACCGGAGCCCCCAATGAGCAGTTCTGC.

This clonotype was observed many times. The rearrangement joins TRBV20-1 to TRBJ2-1; D perhaps matches TRBD2 (5 bases). Germline CDR1 reads DFQATT; CDR2 reads SNEGSKA (reference sequence). Trimming removed 3 bases from V and 4 bases from J, with 16 bases in between. The CDR3 totals 15 residues. DNA for the CDR3: TGCAGTGCTAGTCCGGGTGGGAGTAGGTACAATGAGCAGTTCTTC. Amino acids: CSASPGGSRYNEQFF.

This clonotype was picked up many times. CDR3 nucleotide sequence: TGCAGTGCTAGCCCGCAAACGGGGGGAAACACCATATATTTT. Translated: CSASPQTGGNTIYF. The V and J genes are TRBV20-1 and TRBJ1-3; D not certain. V was clipped by 3 bases and J by 4 bases, with 13 bases between them. Germline V lookup: CDR1 DFQATT, CDR2 SNEGSKA (reference sequence). The CDR3 is 14 residues long.

V gene TRBV2 combines with J gene TRBJ2-5; TRBD1 matches 9 bases. CDR1 and CDR2 (germline): SNHLY, FYNNEI. The CDR3 has 15 residues. J gave up 3 bases and V 6 bases, and 8 bases lay outside the gene matches. CDR3 DNA: TGTGCCAGCAGCAATCCCGGGACAGGGAAAGAGACCCAGTACTTC. Translating it yields CASSNPGTGKETQYF.

In the case of this clonotype: This may come from a read error, since a much larger clone is one base off. The chain couples TRBV5-5 to TRBJ2-7, with 8 bases fitting TRBD1. With 3 bases clipped from V and 3 bases from J, the junction kept 5 bases outside the gene matches. The CDR3 is 14 amino acids. Germline V gene data show CDR1 as SGHKS and CDR2 as YYEKEE (reference sequence). The chain's CDR3 is CASSWGQAGYEQYF. CDR3 bases: TGTGCCAGCAGCTGGGGACAGGCTGGCTACGAGCAGTACTTC.

The table lists this clonotype with a few counts. This may stem from a read error, because a much larger clone lies one nucleotide away. This is likely a read error, given that the CDR3 carries no conserved phenylalanine or tryptophan at its end. The genes are TRBV19 and TRBJ1-2, with 9 positions matching TRBD1. This CDR3 region has 16 residues. Germline CDR1 and CDR2: LNHDA and SQIVND (reference sequence). V was pared by 3 bases and J by 6 bases, with 11 bases of the junction left unmatched. CDR3 in amino acids: CASSMVHRGRVNGYTS. The CDR3 bases are TGTGCCAGTAGTATGGTCCACAGGGGGCGCGTGAATGGCTACACCTCC.

This clonotype appeared a few times. This could be a read error, since a much larger clone is one nucleotide away. The chain employs TRBV6-1 and TRBJ1-6, with D unclear. Per germline, CDR1 MNHNS and CDR2 SASEGT. V dropped 8 bases and J dropped 5 bases, with 10 bases sitting between them. The CDR3 consists of 13 residues. The DNA for the CDR3 is TGTGCCAGCGGGCCAGCCCATAATTCACCCCTCCACTTT. It specifies CASGPAHNSPLHF.

This clonotype was counted ten times or more. The genes are TRBV9 and TRBJ2-7; no firm D call. Trimming removed 0 bases at V and 2 bases at J, with 9 bases between. Germline V gene sequence: CDR1 SGDLS, CDR2 YYNGEE. This CDR3 contains 14 residues. The CDR3 sequence: CASSVGGPTYEQYF. CDR3 bases: TGTGCCAGCAGCGTAGGTGGCCCAACCTACGAGCAGTACTTC.

This clonotype was picked up many times. The CDR3 nucleotides read TGTGCCAGCAGCTACCAGGATGAAAAACTGTTTTTT. Its translation: CASSYQDEKLFF. V is TRBV7-6 and J is TRBJ1-4, with D hard to call. V was trimmed by 4 bases and J by 6 bases, leaving 6 bases between them. The CDR3 is made up of 12 amino acids. CDR1 and CDR2 (germline): SGHVS, FNYEAQ.